A selection of T cell receptor beta chains follows, all from one sample in a study of CD8 T cells in ankylosing spondylitis. TCRdb reprocessed the 5' RACE reads with MiXCR, giving one entry per CDR3 protein. Found here are around 130,000 distinct CDR3 sequences, about 15% of them singletons; the top ten hold approximately 30%. Sequenced: blood, either unsorted or a sorted T cell fraction (not recorded which). The source is a male donor with ankylosing spondylitis. Each CDR3 is given without its conserved first and last residue. The order of the fields is V gene, CDR3 protein.

V gene: TRBV4-1; CDR3 protein: ASSPRTGSYEQY
V gene: TRBV20-1; CDR3 protein: SARDGPPGYTDTQY
V gene: TRBV4-1; CDR3 protein: ASSQYTGTVGNTIY
V gene: TRBV20-1; CDR3 protein: SAWDRPTGELF
V gene: TRBV27; CDR3 protein: ASSLSRLGLYEQY
V gene: TRBV27; CDR3 protein: ASSYTGFSGNTIY
V gene: TRBV4-1; CDR3 protein: ASSQTRGLQPQH
V gene: TRBV29-1; CDR3 protein: SAELGIGLNEQF
V gene: TRBV12-3/TRBV12-4; CDR3 protein: ASSTDEREQY
V gene: TRBV5-6; CDR3 protein: ASSLGGQVYEQY
V gene: TRBV4-1; CDR3 protein: ASSPGRDTQY
V gene: TRBV9; CDR3 protein: ASSVGDASTDTQY
V gene: TRBV20-1; CDR3 protein: SARESGTPTYEQY
V gene: TRBV6-5; CDR3 protein: ASSYSSENTGELF
V gene: TRBV5-6; CDR3 protein: ASSLASGRSTEAF
V gene: TRBV28; CDR3 protein: ASSFEGSYEQY
V gene: TRBV5-5; CDR3 protein: ASSLEGVVNSPLH
V gene: TRBV6-5; CDR3 protein: ASSYDRSYKILDEQF
V gene: TRBV27; CDR3 protein: ASSMDRNQPQH
V gene: TRBV9; CDR3 protein: ASSVAGSAVNEQF
V gene: TRBV27; CDR3 protein: ASGIRVDEQY
V gene: TRBV9; CDR3 protein: ASSVGTHTEAF
V gene: TRBV7-3; CDR3 protein: ASSLGRAGGTGELF
V gene: TRBV5-1; CDR3 protein: ASSLDRAHSSYNSPLH
V gene: TRBV6-5; CDR3 protein: ASSYSSAISYEQY
V gene: TRBV7-9; CDR3 protein: ASSKRGETQY
V gene: TRBV25-1; CDR3 protein: ASSDIGPDTEAF
V gene: TRBV3-1; CDR3 protein: ASSQVGAGMVGNQPQH
V gene: TRBV7-9; CDR3 protein: ASSLPRASGNTGELF
V gene: TRBV3-1; CDR3 protein: ASSTGTATNEQF
V gene: TRBV18; CDR3 protein: ASSLRDLDEQF
V gene: TRBV28; CDR3 protein: ASSYREASYEQY
V gene: TRBV9; CDR3 protein: ASSVYRGEDEKLF
V gene: TRBV5-1; CDR3 protein: ASSSGINTGELF
V gene: TRBV4-2; CDR3 protein: ASSQDLLAGEITYEQY
V gene: TRBV29-1; CDR3 protein: SVVGRETPTYEQF
V gene: TRBV24-1; CDR3 protein: ATSESGTSGSQSSYEQY
V gene: TRBV6-1; CDR3 protein: ASSQTGSSYNEQF
V gene: TRBV29-1; CDR3 protein: SVLDQRAAWYEQY
V gene: TRBV20-1; CDR3 protein: SAETGSYEQY
V gene: TRBV6-4; CDR3 protein: ARRTSRSNEQY
V gene: TRBV27; CDR3 protein: ASSSGTSGRDTQY
V gene: TRBV27; CDR3 protein: ASMKNNEQF
V gene: TRBV27; CDR3 protein: ASTQVSGAYEQF
V gene: TRBV10-3; CDR3 protein: ASQSEYNEQF
V gene: TRBV4-3; CDR3 protein: ASSQGEVYNEQF
V gene: TRBV4-3; CDR3 protein: ASSPGGGTYYEQY
V gene: TRBV27; CDR3 protein: ATRDTDTQY
V gene: TRBV27; CDR3 protein: ASSRTGQAF
V gene: TRBV5-1; CDR3 protein: ASSVTGGEGTDTQY